This T cell receptor (beta chain) was captured in a study of blood T cell repertoires in COVID-19. Looking at the study overall: The samples span acute and convalescent COVID-19 from the United States, Italy and Spain.

Methods used by the authors: Amplified reference gene primers provided the basis for estimating nucleated cell counts. Data came from immunoSEQ multiplex PCR; TCRdb stores just in-frame clones and leaves some out. That table gives V, J and clone size, and the DNA gave D and trimming. The table has around 92,000 clones, approximately 86% seen once. CDR1 and CDR2 from the germline V gene are SGHRS and YFSETQ. This CDR3 contains 14 residues. The V gene lost 0 bases and the J gene lost 3 bases, with 9 bases spanning the gap. The chain is built from TRBV5-1 and TRBJ1-2; D might be TRBD1 (5 bases). The source of this sequence is a woman in her fifties or sixties in a cohort sampled during active or convalescent COVID-19. Sequencing was performed on peripheral blood. In DNA form, the CDR3 reads TGCGCCAGCAGCTTGGCAGGGAGGGACTATGGCTACACCTTC. It is translated as CASSLAGRDYGYTF.